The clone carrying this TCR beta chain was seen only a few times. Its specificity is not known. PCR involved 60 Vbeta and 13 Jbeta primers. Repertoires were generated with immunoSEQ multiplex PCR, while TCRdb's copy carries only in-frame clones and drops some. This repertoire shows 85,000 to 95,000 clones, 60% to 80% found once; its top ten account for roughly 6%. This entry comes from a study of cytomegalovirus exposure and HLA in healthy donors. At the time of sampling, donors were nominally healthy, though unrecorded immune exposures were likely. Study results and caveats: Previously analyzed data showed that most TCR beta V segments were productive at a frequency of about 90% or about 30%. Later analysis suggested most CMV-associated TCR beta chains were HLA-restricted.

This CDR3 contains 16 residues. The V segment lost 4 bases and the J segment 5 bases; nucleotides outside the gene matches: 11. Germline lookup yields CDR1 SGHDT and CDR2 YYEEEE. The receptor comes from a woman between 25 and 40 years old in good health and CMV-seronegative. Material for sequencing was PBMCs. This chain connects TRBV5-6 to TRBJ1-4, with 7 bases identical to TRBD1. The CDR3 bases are TGTGCCAGCAGCCTGAGATCCGGGACAGCAAATGAAAAACTGTTTTTT. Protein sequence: CASSLRSGTANEKLFF.